Described below is a single T cell receptor beta chain sequence and its context. At one end the junction does not follow the germline gene, possibly because of a read error. The CDR3 length is 13 residues. CDR1 MGHRA and CDR2 YSYEKL come from the germline V gene. A J-beta primer mix and a sample-barcoded 5' primer were used in a second PCR of about 7 to 12 cycles. TCRdb reanalysed the 5' RACE reads using MiXCR and keeps one entry per CDR3 protein. The sample has 1.5 million or so distinct CDR3 sequences, 35% to 45% seen once. The sample is drawn from a study of blood T cells in healthy people across ages.

The sequence came from a woman aged 18-29 years in good health. Sequenced input: blood. V is TRBV4-1 and J is TRBJ2-7; the D gene is possibly TRBD1 (6 bases). The CDR3 is CASSTGTSDEQYF. DNA for the CDR3: TGCGCCAGCAGCACAGGGACCTCCGACGAGCAGTACTTC.